This T cell receptor (beta chain) was found in a study of T cells in Graves' hyperthyroidism and ophthalmopathy. Study-level findings and limits: It was a median approximately six months before onset that the model predicted ophthalmopathy.

Using RNA transcripts as the source, TCR beta CDR3 regions were amplified. An initial round of RT-PCR targeting the TCR CDR3 relied on the HTBI primer set. TCRdb re-derived calls from the multiplex PCR reads in MiXCR, one entry per CDR3 protein. The data contain some 300,000 distinct CDR3 sequences, 13% of them singletons. The V end was cut by 4 bases, the J end by 4 bases, with 13 bases between. Per germline, CDR1 MGHRA and CDR2 YSYEKL. The CDR3 spans 14 residues. This clonotype was recorded a few times. Its antigen is not known. The TCR comes from a woman in her twenties or thirties with Graves' hyperthyroidism that later progressed to Graves' ophthalmopathy. The sequenced sample consisted of blood. This chain uses TRBV4-1 with TRBJ1-1; D may be TRBD1 (5 bases). The CDR3 spells CASSPDGGGTEAFF. The CDR3 nucleotides are TGCGCCAGCAGCCCGGATGGGGGTGGCACTGAAGCTTTCTTT.